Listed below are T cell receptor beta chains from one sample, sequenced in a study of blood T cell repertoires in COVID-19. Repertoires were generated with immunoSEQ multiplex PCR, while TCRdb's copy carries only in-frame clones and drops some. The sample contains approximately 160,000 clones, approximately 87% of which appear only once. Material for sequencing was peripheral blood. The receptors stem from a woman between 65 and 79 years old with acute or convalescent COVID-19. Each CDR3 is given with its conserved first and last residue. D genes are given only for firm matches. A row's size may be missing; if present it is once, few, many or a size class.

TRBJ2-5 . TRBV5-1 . TGCGCCAGCAGCAAGAGGACAGGAGGGCAACAAGAGACCCAGTACTTC CASSKRTGGQQETQYF
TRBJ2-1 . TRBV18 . TGTGCCAGCTCACCACCGTTGGGGCAGGGGATGGGCAATGAGCAGTTCTTC CASSPPLGQGMGNEQFF
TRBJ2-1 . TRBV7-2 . TGTGCCAGCAGCTTAACGGGAGCGGTATACAATGAGCAGTTCTTC CASSLTGAVYNEQFF
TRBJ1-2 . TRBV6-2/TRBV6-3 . TGTGCCAGCAGTTACATTAGGCGCGGCGATGGCTACACCTTC CASSYIRRGDGYTF
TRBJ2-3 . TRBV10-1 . TGCGCCAGCAGTGACAGGGTTGTCCGGAGCACAGATACGCAGTATTTT CASSDRVVRSTDTQYF
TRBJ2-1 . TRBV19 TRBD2 TGTGCCAGTAGTATAGATGTGCGACTAGCGGTCAATGAGCAGTTCTTC CASSIDVRLAVNEQFF
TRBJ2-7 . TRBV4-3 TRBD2 TGCGCCAGCAGCCAAATGAGGACTAGCTACGAGCAGTACTTC CASSQMRTSYEQYF
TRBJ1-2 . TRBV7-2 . TGTGCCAGCAGCCAAGACAGGATCATGTCCTATGGCTACACCTTC CASSQDRIMSYGYTF
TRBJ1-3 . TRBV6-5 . TGTGCCAGCAGTTACGAACGGGGCTCTGGAAACACCATATATTTT CASSYERGSGNTIYF
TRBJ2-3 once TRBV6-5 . TGTGCCCGCGGGCAGCCAGGGGGCACAGATACGCAGTATTTT CARGQPGGTDTQYF
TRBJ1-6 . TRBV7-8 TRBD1 TGTGCCAGCAGCTTATTAGTAGGGACAGGCGGATCCGGAGATAATTCACCCCTCCACTTT CASSLLVGTGGSGDNSPLHF
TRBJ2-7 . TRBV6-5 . TGTGCCAGCAGTAAACAGCCGAGCTCCTACGAGCAGTACTTC CASSKQPSSYEQYF
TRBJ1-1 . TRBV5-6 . TGTGCCAGCAGCGGCCGGAGGAACACTGAAGCTTTCTTT CASSGRRNTEAFF
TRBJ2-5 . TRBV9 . TGTGCCAGCAGCGTAGGGGCAGGTCAAGAGACCCAGTACTTC CASSVGAGQETQYF
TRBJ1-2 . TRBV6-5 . TGTGCCAGCAGTAAACGGACGGGGGACTATGGCTACACCTTC CASSKRTGDYGYTF
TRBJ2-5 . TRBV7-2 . TGTGCCAGCAGCCCTAATTCGGTAATCCAGTACTTC CASSPNSVIQYF
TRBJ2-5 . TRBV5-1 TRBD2 TGCGCCAGCAGCTCCAGCGGGGCCGAGACCCAGTACTTC CASSSSGAETQYF
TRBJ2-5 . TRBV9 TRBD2 TGTGCCAGCAGCGTTAGCGGGGGGGCCGGAGAGACCCAGTACTTC CASSVSGGAGETQYF
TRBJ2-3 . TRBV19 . TGTGCCAGTAGTAAAGGTGGCAGGGTAAGGGATACGCAGTATTTT CASSKGGRVRDTQYF
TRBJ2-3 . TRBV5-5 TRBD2 TGTGCCAGCAGCCTCGCCGGAACACTAGCGGGAGGGCACACAGATACGCAGTATTTT CASSLAGTLAGGHTDTQYF
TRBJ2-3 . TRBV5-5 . TGTGCCAGCAGCTCGGTCAGGGCCCTCACAGATACGCAGTATTTT CASSSVRALTDTQYF
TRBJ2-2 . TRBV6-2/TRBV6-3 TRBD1 TGTGCCAGCAGTTACTCGACAGGGGCCGGGGAGCTGTTTTTT CASSYSTGAGELFF
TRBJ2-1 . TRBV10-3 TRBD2 TGTGCCACGCGAGTTAGCGGGGGGGAGAATGAGCAGTTCTTC CATRVSGGENEQFF
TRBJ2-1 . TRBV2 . TGTGCCAGCAGTGAGTCCAGCGGAGCAAACAATGAGCAGTTCTTC CASSESSGANNEQFF
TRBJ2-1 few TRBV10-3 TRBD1 TGTGCCATCGGGACAGTATACAATGAGCAGTTCTTC CAIGTVYNEQFF